The sample holds a few counts of the clone carrying this T cell receptor beta chain. These data belong to a study of T-cell memory formation after mild COVID-19. V lost 3 bases to trimming and J lost 0 bases; unmatched junction nucleotides: 10. The CDR3 extends over 18 amino acids. Germline CDR1 is DFQATT and CDR2 is SNEGSKA (reference sequence). One entry per CDR3 protein results from TCRdb running MiXCR on the 5' RACE reads. The sample lists about 470,000 distinct CDR3 sequences, 18% occurring once. The receptor's source is an adult woman who had mild COVID-19 (a few samples of this study predate the infection). Cell type and time point are not known. The specimen sequenced was PBMCs or a T cell subset sorted from them (not recorded which). V and J are TRBV20-1 and TRBJ2-3, with 12 nucleotides matching TRBD2. Here the CDR3 DNA reads TGCAGTGCTAGCGGGCTAGCGGGAGGGCTCTCTAGCACAGATACGCAGTATTTT. Translated: CSASGLAGGLSSTDTQYF.